This entry lists 24 T cell receptor beta chains sequenced from one sample in a study of Tregs in tolerant kidney transplant recipients. Sequenced by immunoSEQ multiplex PCR; TCRdb stores in-frame clones only, minus some. Of 120,000 or so clones in the sample, roughly 93% are singletons; the top ten hold roughly 0.63%. Material: CD4+ T cells from blood. The source is a human donor in good health.

The V call is TRBV11-3, the J call TRBJ2-1; 9 nucleotides align to TRBD2. The CDR3 totals 16 residues. J lost 9 bases, V lost 5 bases, and 14 bases had no gene match. Germline CDR1 reads SGHNT; CDR2 reads YENEEA. CDR3 region: CASSALGASGTSEQFF. CDR3 DNA sequence: TGTGCCAGCAGCGCCCTTGGGGCTAGCGGGACCAGTGAGCAGTTCTTC.

On this clone itself: This CDR3 is also generated by other DNA sequences in the sample. The V call is TRBV4-2, the J call TRBJ2-5; D gene uncertain. V gave up 1 base and J gave up 5 bases, with 8 bases separating them. The CDR3 has 13 amino acids. Germline V gives CDR1 LGHNA, CDR2 YNFKEQ. The CDR3: CASSQVSEETQYF. The DNA for the CDR3 is TGTGCCAGCAGCCAAGTTTCCGAGGAGACCCAGTACTTC.

J is TRBJ1-5 and V is TRBV6-5; 7 nucleotides align to TRBD1. With 6 bases clipped from V and 2 bases from J, the junction kept 7 bases outside the gene matches. This CDR3 is 15 amino acids long. Germline assignment: CDR1 MNHEY and CDR2 SVGAGI. The CDR3 is CASRKDRVGNQPQHF. As DNA, the CDR3 is TGTGCCAGCAGAAAAGACAGGGTTGGCAATCAGCCCCAGCATTTT.

The chain is built from TRBV4-1 and TRBJ1-4; D unclear. V was pared by 1 base and J by 0 bases, with 12 bases between. CDR1 and CDR2 (germline): MGHRA, YSYEKL. The CDR3 runs to 17 residues. The CDR3 is CASSQVGKEATNEKLFF. CDR3 nucleotides: TGCGCCAGCAGCCAAGTAGGGAAGGAAGCAACTAATGAAAAACTGTTTTTT.

V is TRBV30 and J is TRBJ1-2, with D tentatively TRBD1 (5 bases). The germline CDR1 and CDR2 sequences are GTSNPN and SVGIG (reference sequence). V lost 3 bases and J 5 bases, leaving 10 bases between the germline ends. This CDR3 has 12 amino acids. The chain's CDR3 is CAWSGGTYGYTF. The CDR3 nucleotides read TGTGCCTGGAGCGGGGGGACTTATGGCTACACCTTC.

The chain employs TRBV29-1 and TRBJ2-7; TRBD1 matches at 8 bases. The CDR3 covers 13 residues. With V trimmed by 7 bases and J by 5 bases, 10 bases remained unmatched. The germline V gene has CDR1 SQVTM and CDR2 ANQGSEA. CDR3 bases: TGCAGCGGGTCGGACAGGGTCAGCGACGAGCAGTACTTC. This codes for CSGSDRVSDEQYF.

The V call is TRBV19, the J call TRBJ2-3; 7 bases line up with TRBD2. The CDR3 covers 15 residues. V gave up 3 bases and J gave up 2 bases; unmatched junction bases: 5. CDR1 is LNHDA and CDR2 is SQIVND in the germline V gene (reference sequence). CDR3 region: CASSMGGWNTDTQYF. In DNA, the CDR3 is TGTGCCAGTAGTATGGGAGGGTGGAACACAGATACGCAGTATTTT. Variable domain in full (rest from reference TRBV19 and TRBJ2-3): DGGITQSPKYLFRKEGQNVTLSCEQNLNHDAMYWYRQDPGQGLRLIYYSQIVNDFQKGDIAEGYSVSREKKESFPLTVTSAQKNPTAFYLCASSMGGWNTDTQYFGPGTRLTVL.

The chain uses TRBV23-1 and TRBJ2-7, with 7 bases fitting TRBD2. TRBV23-1 is flagged as an ORF with uncertain function. The CDR3 consists of 17 residues. The junction had 14 bases not matched to a gene; V was cut back by 0 bases and J by 6 bases. The CDR3 DNA reads as TGCGCCAGCAGTCAATCGATAGGTCCTAGCGGCAGTCTCGAGCAGTACTTC. Protein product: CASSQSIGPSGSLEQYF.

The chain recombines TRBV18 with TRBJ2-2, with no clear D. The CDR3 spans 15 residues. The V gene lost 3 bases and the J gene lost 4 bases, with 12 bases spanning the gap. Per germline, CDR1 KGHSH and CDR2 LQKENI. CDR3 sequence: CASSPTTRGTGELFF. CDR3 nucleotides: TGTGCCAGCTCACCTACCACTCGCGGCACCGGGGAGCTGTTTTTT.

The chain is built from TRBV15 and TRBJ1-2; D not resolved. CDR1 and CDR2 from the germline V gene are LNHNV and YYDKDF (reference sequence). The germline V and J ends were trimmed by 0 bases and 0 bases, with 11 bases remaining between them. CDR3 length equals 16 residues. The CDR3 is CATSRDLPGANYGYTF. In DNA form, the CDR3 reads TGTGCCACCAGCAGAGATTTGCCTGGAGCTAACTATGGCTACACCTTC.

The chain recombines TRBV5-6 with TRBJ2-7; 9 bases line up with TRBD1. Unmatched junction bases numbered 10, after V lost 4 bases and J lost 5 bases. The CDR3 spans 15 residues. Germline loops: CDR1 SGHDT, CDR2 YYEEEE. Here the CDR3 reads CASSPSGQGRNEQYF. CDR3 nucleotides: TGTGCCAGCAGCCCCTCGGGACAGGGACGGAACGAGCAGTACTTC.

V gene TRBV5-4 combines with J gene TRBJ2-3; the match to TRBD2 covers 7 bases. The germline V gene has CDR1 SGHNT and CDR2 YYREEE (reference sequence). The length of the CDR3 is 14 residues. Trimming removed 4 bases from V and 3 bases from J; junction bases left unmatched: 5. The CDR3 DNA is TGTGCCAGCAGCCCAGGACTAGGTACAGATACGCAGTATTTT. Protein sequence: CASSPGLGTDTQYF.

The sample holds one count of this clone. The CDR3 nucleotides read TGCGCCAGCAGCTTGGACAGGGTGGGCTACACCTTC. Protein: CASSLDRVGYTF. The rearrangement links TRBV5-1 to TRBJ1-2; a weak D match, TRBD1 (6 bases). Germline V gene data show CDR1 as SGHRS and CDR2 as YFSETQ. CDR3 size: 12 residues. Trimming left V 0 bases short and J 8 bases short, with 8 bases between.

This chain connects TRBV29-1 to TRBJ1-5; the match to TRBD1 covers 7 bases. This CDR3 spans 14 amino acids. The V gene end was trimmed by 4 bases and the J gene end by 4 bases; junction bases not matched to a gene: 7. Looked up from germline, CDR1 is SQVTM and CDR2 is ANQGSEA. CDR3 DNA: TGCAGCGTTGGTTCAGGGGGAGGGAATCAGCCCCAGCATTTT. It codes for CSVGSGGGNQPQHF.

The chain combines TRBV6-1 with TRBJ1-2; a possible D gene is TRBD1 (6 bases). This CDR3 has 14 amino acids. V dropped 0 bases and J dropped 6 bases, with 11 bases sitting between them. Germline loops: CDR1 MNHNS, CDR2 SASEGT. CDR3 loop: CASSEATRGDGYTF. The CDR3 bases are TGTGCCAGCAGTGAAGCTACCAGGGGAGATGGCTACACCTTC.

The chain is built from TRBV19 and TRBJ2-5; D might be TRBD1 or TRBD2, each matching 7 bases. The length of the CDR3 is 15 residues. Germline lookup yields CDR1 LNHDA and CDR2 SQIVND (reference sequence). The germline V and J ends were trimmed by 4 bases and 4 bases, with 16 bases remaining between them. CDR3 amino acids: CASSTRGGRGETQYF. DNA for the CDR3: TGTGCCAGTAGTACCAGGGGGGGTAGGGGAGAGACCCAGTACTTC. Full variable domain (outside the CDR3, taken from reference TRBV19 and TRBJ2-5): DGGITQSPKYLFRKEGQNVTLSCEQNLNHDAMYWYRQDPGQGLRLIYYSQIVNDFQKGDIAEGYSVSREKKESFPLTVTSAQKNPTAFYLCASSTRGGRGETQYFGPGTRLLVL.

The chain carries TRBV9 and TRBJ2-7; D gene uncertain. The CDR3 consists of 14 residues. V was trimmed by 0 bases and J by 4 bases, leaving 11 bases between them. The germline gives CDR1 SGDLS, CDR2 YYNGEE. Written as DNA, the CDR3 is TGTGCCAGCAGCGTAGTACCGGGTACGTACGAGCAGTACTTC. Translated: CASSVVPGTYEQYF.

The chain uses TRBV7-3 and TRBJ1-1, with D maybe TRBD1 (5 bases). Germline-derived CDR1 and CDR2 are SGHTA and FQGTGA. Trimming cost V 4 bases and J 5 bases, with 11 bases left between them. The CDR3 extends over 13 amino acids. CDR3 sequence reads: CASSYGGETEAFF. The CDR3 DNA follows: TGTGCCAGCAGCTACGGGGGGGAGACTGAAGCTTTCTTT.

The V call is TRBV10-1, the J call TRBJ2-2; TRBD2 might be the D (6 bases). The CDR3 sequence is 14 residues long. V lost 5 bases, J lost 6 bases, and 13 bases lay in between. CDR1 and CDR2 from the germline V gene are WNHNN and SYGVQD (reference sequence). CDR3 residues: CASSSGTLPGELFF. CDR3 sequence (DNA): TGCGCCAGCAGTTCCGGGACTTTACCCGGGGAGCTGTTTTTT.

The chain combines TRBV7-9 with TRBJ1-2; tentative D call: TRBD1 (6 bases). Between the trimmed V and J ends, which lost 5 bases and 7 bases, there was a span of 26 bases. Looked up from germline, CDR1 is SEHNR and CDR2 is FQNEAQ (reference sequence). The CDR3 length is 17 residues. The DNA for the CDR3 is TGTGCCAGCAGCCAACAAACAGGGCCCGGCAACCAGGGTGGCTACACCTTC. It translates to CASSQQTGPGNQGGYTF.

V gene TRBV10-1 combines with J gene TRBJ2-1; the D gene is possibly TRBD2 (5 bases). CDR3 length equals 14 residues. Trimming cost V 4 bases and J 9 bases, with 16 bases left between them. Germline V gives CDR1 WNHNN, CDR2 SYGVQD (reference sequence). The CDR3 sequence is CASSGGIRTAEQFF. DNA of the CDR3: TGCGCCAGCAGTGGAGGGATCCGGACTGCTGAGCAGTTCTTC.

The V gene is TRBV19, the J gene TRBJ1-1, with 9 nucleotides matching TRBD1. This CDR3 region has 16 residues. CDR1 and CDR2 (germline): LNHDA, SQIVND (reference sequence). The junction had 8 bases not matched to a gene; V was cut back by 6 bases and J by 0 bases. The CDR3 sequence: CASRGWDRVLNTEAFF. The CDR3 coding sequence is TGTGCCAGTAGGGGGTGGGACAGGGTACTGAACACTGAAGCTTTCTTT.

The rearrangement joins TRBV2 to TRBJ1-5; perhaps TRBD1 as D (5 bases). Between the trimmed V and J ends, which lost 6 bases and 4 bases, there was a span of 13 bases. The CDR3 contains 14 residues. Germline CDR1 is SNHLY and CDR2 is FYNNEI. In DNA form, the CDR3 reads TGTGCCAGCAGCAAAGACCAGGGTAATCAGCCCCAGCATTTT. This sequence encodes CASSKDQGNQPQHF.

The J gene is TRBJ1-3, the V gene TRBV12-5, with D perhaps TRBD1 (6 bases). Germline CDR1 reads LGHNT; CDR2 reads FRNRAP. The ends were cut back, 5 bases at V and 2 bases at J, with 16 bases in the middle. The CDR3 has 16 amino acids. CDR3 residues: CASGPTQGIPGNTIYF. The CDR3 DNA reads TGTGCTAGTGGTCCCACACAGGGCATCCCTGGAAACACCATATATTTT.